The 5 T cell receptor beta chains in this list originate from one sample, sequenced in a study of blood T cell repertoires in COVID-19. Profiled with immunoSEQ multiplex PCR; TCRdb holds only in-frame clones, not every one. The sample has under 300,000 clones, approximately 90% seen once. Input material: PBMCs or T cells enriched from blood (not recorded which). The receptors were gathered from a young woman with acute COVID-19.

The chain joins TRBV28 to TRBJ1-2; the match to TRBD1 covers 7 bases. Germline CDR1 is MDHEN and CDR2 is SYDVKM. This CDR3 has 14 residues. Trimming cost V 4 bases and J 2 bases; bases outside gene matches: 4. The CDR3 reads CASSSSQGNYGYTF. As DNA, the CDR3 is TGTGCCAGCAGTTCATCACAGGGGAACTATGGCTACACCTTC.

This clone has just one count. The CDR3 region is CASSLPGVGSTEAFF. The CDR3 bases are TGCGCCAGCAGCCTCCCCGGGGTCGGCAGCACTGAAGCTTTCTTT. This chain uses TRBV4-1 with TRBJ1-1; D not certain. The germline CDR1 and CDR2 sequences are MGHRA and YSYEKL. This CDR3 is 15 amino acids long. The germline V and J ends were trimmed by 4 bases and 4 bases, with 16 bases remaining between them.

This chain joins TRBV18 and TRBJ1-1; no firm D call. This CDR3 is 14 amino acids long. Germline values: CDR1 KGHSH, CDR2 LQKENI. The V end was cut by 3 bases, the J end by 5 bases, with 13 bases between. The DNA of the CDR3 is TGTGCCAGCTCACCCCTCCTAGATGGGACTGAAGCTTTCTTT. Its protein is CASSPLLDGTEAFF.

This clone was seen a single time. The rearrangement uses TRBV6-5 and TRBJ1-6; maybe TRBD1 (6 bases). Germline V gene data show CDR1 as MNHEY and CDR2 as SVGAGI. This CDR3 region has 13 residues. Trimming took off 2 bases at V and 10 bases at J, with 9 bases between the two ends. The CDR3 sequence: CASSYGGGSPLHF. CDR3 coding DNA: TGTGCCAGCAGTTACGGGGGGGGCTCACCCCTCCACTTT.

The chain recombines TRBV4-2 with TRBJ2-6, with TRBD1 as a possible D gene (6 bases). Trimming stripped 0 bases from V and 4 bases from J, with 13 bases between. Per germline, CDR1 LGHNA and CDR2 YNFKEQ. The CDR3 contains 17 residues. The CDR3 region is CASSQEGARGGANVLTF. The CDR3, as DNA: TGTGCCAGCAGCCAAGAGGGGGCCCGGGGCGGGGCCAACGTCCTGACTTTC.